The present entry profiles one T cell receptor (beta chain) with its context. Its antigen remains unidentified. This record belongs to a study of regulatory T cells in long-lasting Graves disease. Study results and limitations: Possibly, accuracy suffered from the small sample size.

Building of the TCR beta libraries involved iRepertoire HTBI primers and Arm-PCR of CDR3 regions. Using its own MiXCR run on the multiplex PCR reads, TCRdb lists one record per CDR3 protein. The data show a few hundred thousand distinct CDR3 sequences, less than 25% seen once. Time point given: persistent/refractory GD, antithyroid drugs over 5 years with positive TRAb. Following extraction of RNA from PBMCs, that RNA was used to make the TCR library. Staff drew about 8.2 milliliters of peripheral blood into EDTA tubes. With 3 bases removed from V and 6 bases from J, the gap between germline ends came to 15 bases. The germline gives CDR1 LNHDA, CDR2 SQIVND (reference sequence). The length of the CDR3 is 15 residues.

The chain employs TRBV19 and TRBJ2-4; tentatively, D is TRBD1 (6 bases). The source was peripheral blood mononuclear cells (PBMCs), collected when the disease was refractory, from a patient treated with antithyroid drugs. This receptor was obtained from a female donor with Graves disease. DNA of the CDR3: TGTGCCAGTAGTATCACCGAAGGACAGATAAACATTCAGTACTTC. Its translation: CASSITEGQINIQYF.